This TCR beta chain was identified in a study of cytomegalovirus exposure and HLA in healthy donors. Study findings and constraints: Later, an analysis found that common viral pathogens appeared to be linked with several of the most significant clusters.

This clone was seen a handful of times. Its antigen is currently unknown. PCR was performed using 60 Vbeta and 13 Jbeta primers. The data were produced by immunoSEQ multiplex PCR, yet TCRdb's version contains in-frame clones alone and is incomplete. The repertoire holds about 120,000 clones, with about 80% as singletons. CDR1 is SQVTM and CDR2 is ANQGSEA in the germline V gene. This CDR3 contains 13 residues. Trimming cost V 7 bases and J 6 bases; bases outside gene matches: 6. The receptor was isolated from a middle-aged woman in good health and CMV-seropositive. The chain recombines TRBV29-1 with TRBJ1-2, with 12 bases fitting TRBD1. Specimen: PBMCs. CDR3 bases: TGCAGCGGGGGGACAGGGGGCGCAAATGGCTACACCTTC. Residues: CSGGTGGANGYTF.